The T cell receptor beta chain described here comes from a study of early T cells in non-severe SARS-CoV-2 infection. Study at large: Sequencing of bulk RNA from unsorted whole blood was done, without chain pairing. Study-level results: Private and CD4 specificities were missed by VDJdb matching, which favored anti-spike CD8 responses.

The sample holds many counts of this clonotype. No antigen is known for it. Germline lookup yields CDR1 DFQATT and CDR2 SNEGSKA (reference sequence). Trimming removed 5 bases at V and 9 bases at J, with 5 bases between. The CDR3 length is 10 residues. Individual cDNA molecules received unique molecular identifiers. TCRdb re-called the 5' RACE reads through MiXCR, storing one row per CDR3 protein. Here the sample spans under 75,000 distinct CDR3 sequences, around 13% being singletons. Sequencing input: whole blood. V is TRBV20-1 and J is TRBJ1-6; D gene ambiguous. This sequence was found in an adult who was a healthcare worker with PCR-confirmed SARS-CoV-2 infection or an uninfected control (not recorded which). The CDR3 region is CSAGISPLHF. The DNA for the CDR3 is TGCAGTGCTGGGATTTCACCCCTCCACTTT.